This TCR beta chain was observed in a study of CD4 T cells in relation to SARS-CoV-2 and coronaviruses. Only in-frame clones appear in the TCRdb table, and some are missing; sequencing was by immunoSEQ multiplex PCR. The sample lists 65,000 or so clones; about 90% were seen once. The CDR3 spans 13 residues. Trimming shortened V by 2 bases and J by 6 bases, and 7 bases separated the two germline ends. CDR1 is SGHTA, CDR2 FQGNSA, per germline. Before the COVID-19 pandemic, during about 2011-2019, CD4+ T cells were taken from unexposed donors. CD4 enrichment then naive enrichment separated naive from memory CD4+ cells. On this clone: Its antigen is not known.

Broader study findings: Roughly three fifths of donors had memory CD4+ clonotypes crossrecognizing SARS-CoV-2 and common cold coronavirus spike.

V gene TRBV7-2 combines with J gene TRBJ2-2; D is unclear. Sequenced: memory CD4+ T cells from PBMCs. The sequence was collected from a human donor in good health. CDR3 loop: CASSLLLAGELFF. Written as DNA, the CDR3 is TGTGCCAGCAGCTTACTCCTAGCCGGGGAGCTGTTTTTT.